These T cell receptor beta chains were read from a single sample in a study of blood T cell repertoires in COVID-19. The table came from immunoSEQ multiplex PCR; TCRdb's copy has only in-frame clones and leaves some out. Here the sample spans around 190,000 clones, roughly 84% being singletons. The sequencing input was peripheral blood. All receptors derive from a man in his forties or fifties with COVID-19, enrolled during active disease. The CDR3 runs from the conserved cysteine through the conserved F or W. The D gene is left open where the match is weak. Expanded clones are given a class, and other clones once, few, many or no size at all.

TRBJ2-5 | once | . | TRBV19 | CASSSVGGQETQYF | TGTGCCAGTAGTAGCGTAGGCGGCCAAGAGACCCAGTACTTC
TRBJ2-3 | . | . | TRBV6-5 | CASRPGLSPGQYF | TGTGCCAGCAGACCGGGACTTTCCCCTGGGCAGTATTTT
TRBJ2-2 | . | TRBD1 | TRBV9 | CASSMGTGANTGELFF | TGTGCCAGCAGCATGGGGACAGGGGCGAACACCGGGGAGCTGTTTTTT
TRBJ2-3 | . | TRBD1 | TRBV6-5 | CASRDSGTDTQYF | TGTGCCAGCCGGGACAGCGGAACAGATACGCAGTATTTT
TRBJ1-2 | . | TRBD1 | TRBV9 | CASSATGDPDYGYTF | TGTGCCAGCAGCGCTACAGGGGATCCCGACTATGGCTACACCTTC
TRBJ1-2 | . | TRBD1 | TRBV27 | CASRLVQGANYGYTF | TGTGCCAGCAGACTCGTCCAGGGGGCTAACTATGGCTACACCTTC
TRBJ2-4 | . | . | TRBV7-7 | CASSLENNKNIQYF | TGTGCCAGCAGCTTAGAGAACAACAAAAACATTCAGTACTTC
TRBJ2-5 | few | . | TRBV11-2 | CASSLGQVSKTQYF | TGTGCCAGCAGCTTAGGCCAGGTATCTAAGACCCAGTACTTC
TRBJ1-6 | few | . | TRBV30 | CAWKGEYNSPLHF | TGTGCCTGGAAAGGGGAATATAATTCACCCCTCCACTTT
TRBJ2-3 | . | TRBD1 | TRBV11-2 | CASSPTGTGGLDTQYF | TGTGCCAGCAGCCCAACCGGGACAGGGGGCTTAGATACGCAGTATTTT
TRBJ2-3 | . | . | TRBV7-2 | CASSLAVTTHSTDTQYF | TGTGCCAGCAGCTTAGCGGTTACTACCCATAGCACAGATACGCAGTATTTT
TRBJ2-2 | . | . | TRBV5-1 | CASSWGQNTGELFF | TGCGCCAGCAGCTGGGGACAGAACACCGGGGAGCTGTTTTTT
TRBJ2-1 | . | TRBD2 | TRBV18 | CASSPIAFMGLAGVWNEQFF | TGTGCCAGCTCACCAATAGCTTTTATGGGACTAGCGGGAGTTTGGAATGAGCAGTTCTTC
TRBJ1-1 | . | TRBD1 | TRBV29-1 | CSVYRGLRTEAFF | TGCAGCGTGTACAGGGGTTTACGCACTGAAGCTTTCTTT
TRBJ1-5 | . | TRBD1 | TRBV2 | CASSRDREQPQHF | TGTGCCAGCAGCCGGGACAGGGAACAGCCCCAGCATTTT
TRBJ2-3 | many | TRBD2 | TRBV5-6 | CASSPQVAGGMLTQYF | TGTGCCAGCAGCCCTCAGGTAGCGGGAGGTATGCTTACGCAGTATTTT
TRBJ1-3 | . | . | TRBV10-3 | CAITRAWGDTIYF | TGTGCCATCACCAGGGCCTGGGGTGACACCATATATTTT
TRBJ2-5 | . | . | TRBV3-1/TRBV3-2 | CASSQETTGGETQYF | TGTGCCAGCAGCCAAGAAACGACAGGCGGGGAGACCCAGTACTTC
TRBJ2-1 | . | . | TRBV18 | CASSPNPGSSGSLNEQFF | TGTGCCAGCTCCCCGAACCCGGGGAGTAGTGGGTCTTTGAATGAGCAGTTCTTC
TRBJ2-1 | . | TRBD1 | TRBV7-9 | CASSFGNRGGNEQFF | TGTGCCAGCAGCTTCGGAAACAGGGGTGGCAATGAGCAGTTCTTC